This T cell receptor (beta chain) was recovered during a study of blood T cell repertoires in COVID-19. Study-level background: Sites across the United States, Italy and Spain contributed samples from acute and convalescent COVID-19. Sources were T cells, B-cell-depleted T cells, or PBMCs; the material itself was cDNA or gDNA.

Original processing methods: Estimated nucleated cell counts came from reference gene primer amplification. Clones were sequenced by immunoSEQ multiplex PCR, and TCRdb holds only the in-frame ones, with some missing. Clone size and V and J calls were adopted from that table, with D and trimming inferred from the DNA. Here the sample spans approximately 190,000 clones, roughly 90% being singletons. Trimming took 4 bases from V and 7 from J; bases not matched to a gene: 7. Germline lookup yields CDR1 SGHRS and CDR2 YFSETQ. This CDR3 has 15 amino acids. This clone was found a few times. The rearrangement joins TRBV5-1 to TRBJ1-6, with 8 bases that match TRBD1. This TCR came from a woman in her thirties or forties who had recovered from COVID-19. Material: peripheral blood. The CDR3 DNA sequence: TGCGCCAGCAGCCTCCGACAGGGGATGAATTCACCCCTCCACTTT. Residues: CASSLRQGMNSPLHF.